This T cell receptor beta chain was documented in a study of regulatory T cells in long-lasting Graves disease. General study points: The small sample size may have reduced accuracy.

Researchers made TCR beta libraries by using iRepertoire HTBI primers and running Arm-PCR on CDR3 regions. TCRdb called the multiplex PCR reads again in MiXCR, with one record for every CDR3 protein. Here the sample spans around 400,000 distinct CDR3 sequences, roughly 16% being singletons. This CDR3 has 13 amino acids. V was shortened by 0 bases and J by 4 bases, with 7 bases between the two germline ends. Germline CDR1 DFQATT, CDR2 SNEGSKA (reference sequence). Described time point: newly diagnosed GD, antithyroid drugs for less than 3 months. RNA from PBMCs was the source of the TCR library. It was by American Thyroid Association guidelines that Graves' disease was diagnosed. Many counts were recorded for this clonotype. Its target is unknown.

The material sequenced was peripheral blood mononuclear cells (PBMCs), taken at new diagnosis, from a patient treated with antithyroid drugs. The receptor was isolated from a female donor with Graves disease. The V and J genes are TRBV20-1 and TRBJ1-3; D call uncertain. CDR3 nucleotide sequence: TGCAGTGCTAGAGATCGACAAGGAAACACCATATATTTT. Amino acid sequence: CSARDRQGNTIYF.